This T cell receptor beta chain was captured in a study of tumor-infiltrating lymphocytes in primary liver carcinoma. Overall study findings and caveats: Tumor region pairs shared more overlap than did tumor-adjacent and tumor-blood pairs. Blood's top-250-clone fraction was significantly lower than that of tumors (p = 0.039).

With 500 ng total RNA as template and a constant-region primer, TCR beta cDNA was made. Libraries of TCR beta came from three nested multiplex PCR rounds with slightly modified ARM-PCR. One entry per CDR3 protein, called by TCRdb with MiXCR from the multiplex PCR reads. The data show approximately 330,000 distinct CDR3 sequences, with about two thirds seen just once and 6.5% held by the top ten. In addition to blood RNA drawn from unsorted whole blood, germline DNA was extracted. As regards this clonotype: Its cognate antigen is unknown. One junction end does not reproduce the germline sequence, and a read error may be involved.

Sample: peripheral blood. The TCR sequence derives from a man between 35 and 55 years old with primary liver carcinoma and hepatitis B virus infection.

The CDR3 is CACRPDRGSNQPQRF. The CDR3 bases are TGTGCCTGCAGACCGGACAGGGGTAGCAATCAGCCCCAGCGTTTT. The chain is built from TRBV11-2 and TRBJ1-5; 9 positions agree with TRBD1. This CDR3 is 15 amino acids long. CDR1 is SGHAT, CDR2 FQNNGV, per germline.